This T cell receptor beta chain stems from a study of graft-versus-host responses after intestinal transplantation. Study-level background: Tacrolimus and steroids were given for about 3 years to all recipients after anti-thymocyte globulin induction. General study results and limits: Allografts of patients with graft-donor T cell macrochimerism showed high graft-versus-host to host-versus-graft clone ratios. Levels of circulating GvH clones at their peak were associated with early post-transplant HvG declines.

Germline V CDR1 and CDR2: LNHDA, SQIVND (reference sequence). The CDR3 covers 15 residues. V shed 6 bases and J shed 0 bases, with 14 bases lying between them. Here immunoSEQ multiplex PCR was the method, and the copy in TCRdb shows in-frame clones only, minus some. This repertoire shows about 150,000 clones, about nine tenths found once; its top ten account for 0.15% to 0.2%. In the case of this clone: Its antigen is not identified.

The rearrangement links TRBV19 to TRBJ1-2; D remains unclear. The sequencing used unstimulated CD4+ T cells sorted from spleen or lymph node cells, collected before intestinal transplant. The TCR originated in a human donor who received an intestinal transplant. The CDR3 region is CASRAGSVTNYGYTF. The CDR3 nucleotides are TGTGCCAGTAGAGCGGGGTCAGTTACTAACTATGGCTACACCTTC.